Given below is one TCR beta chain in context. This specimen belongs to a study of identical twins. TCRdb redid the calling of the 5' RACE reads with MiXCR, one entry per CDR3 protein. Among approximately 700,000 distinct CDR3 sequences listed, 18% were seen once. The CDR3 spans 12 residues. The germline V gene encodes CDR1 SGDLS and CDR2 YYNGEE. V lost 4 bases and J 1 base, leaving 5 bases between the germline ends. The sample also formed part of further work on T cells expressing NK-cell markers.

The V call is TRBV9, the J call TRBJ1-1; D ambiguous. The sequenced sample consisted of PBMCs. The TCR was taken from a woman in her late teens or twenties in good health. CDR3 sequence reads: CASSNRNTEAFF. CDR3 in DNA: TGTGCCAGCAGCAACAGGAACACTGAAGCTTTCTTT. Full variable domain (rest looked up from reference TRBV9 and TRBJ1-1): DSGVTQTPKHLITATGQRVTLRCSPRSGDLSVYWYQQSLDQGLQFLIQYYNGEERAKGNILERFSAQQFPDLHSELNLSSLELGDSALYFCASSNRNTEAFFGQGTRLTVV.